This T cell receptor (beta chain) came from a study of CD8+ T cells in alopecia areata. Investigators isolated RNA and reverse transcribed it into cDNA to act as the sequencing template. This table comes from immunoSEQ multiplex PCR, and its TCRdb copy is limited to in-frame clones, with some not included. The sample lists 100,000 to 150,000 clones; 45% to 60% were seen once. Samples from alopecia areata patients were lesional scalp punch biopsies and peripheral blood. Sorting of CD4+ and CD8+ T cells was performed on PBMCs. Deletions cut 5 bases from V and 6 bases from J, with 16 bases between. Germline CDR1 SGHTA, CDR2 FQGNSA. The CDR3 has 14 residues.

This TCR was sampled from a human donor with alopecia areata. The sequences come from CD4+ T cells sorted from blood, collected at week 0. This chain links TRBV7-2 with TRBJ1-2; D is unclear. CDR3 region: CASSALLQLHGYTF. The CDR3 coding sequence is TGTGCCAGCAGCGCGCTCCTTCAGCTACATGGCTACACCTTC.